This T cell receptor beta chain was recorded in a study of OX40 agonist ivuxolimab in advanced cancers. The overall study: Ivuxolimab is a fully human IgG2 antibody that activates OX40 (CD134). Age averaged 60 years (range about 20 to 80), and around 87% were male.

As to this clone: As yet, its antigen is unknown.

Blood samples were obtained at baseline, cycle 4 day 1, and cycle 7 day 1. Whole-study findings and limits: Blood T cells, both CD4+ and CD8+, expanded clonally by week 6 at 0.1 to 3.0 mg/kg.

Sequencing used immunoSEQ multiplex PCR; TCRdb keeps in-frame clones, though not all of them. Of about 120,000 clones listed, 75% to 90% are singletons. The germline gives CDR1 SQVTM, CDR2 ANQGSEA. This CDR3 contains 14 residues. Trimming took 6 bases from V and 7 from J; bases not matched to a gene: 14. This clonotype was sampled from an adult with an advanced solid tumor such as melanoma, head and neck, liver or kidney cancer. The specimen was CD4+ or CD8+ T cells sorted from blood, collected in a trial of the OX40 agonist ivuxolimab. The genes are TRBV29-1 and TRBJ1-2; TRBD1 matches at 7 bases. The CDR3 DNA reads TGCAGCGTGGGGGAACAGGGGACATTTGCTGGCTACACCTTC. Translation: CSVGEQGTFAGYTF.